The sequence of this TCR beta chain was determined in a study of regulatory T cells in long-lasting Graves disease. Building the TCR beta libraries relied on iRepertoire HTBI primers, and CDR3 regions underwent Arm-PCR. TCRdb recomputed calls from the multiplex PCR reads with MiXCR, one row per CDR3 protein. Altogether about 220,000 distinct CDR3 sequences are present, roughly a fifth being singletons, with the ten largest covering around 11%. This clonotype was found many times. Its antigen is unknown. Study conclusions and caveats: Between persistent patients, 2,500 to 3,500 public clonotypes were shared, exceeding the approximately 990 shared between new patients. Compared with new cases, persistent Graves' patients showed reduced TCR diversity.

Germline V gene data show CDR1 as SEHNR and CDR2 as FQNEAQ (reference sequence). The CDR3 runs to 15 residues. V gave up 9 bases and J gave up 2 bases; unmatched junction bases: 9. This sample's time point: newly diagnosed GD, antithyroid drugs for less than 3 months. TCR sequences were obtained from RNA taken from PBMCs. Separately, the same data were catalogued under a study of T cells in Graves' hyperthyroidism and ophthalmopathy.

The chain recombines TRBV7-9 with TRBJ1-1; TRBD1 aligns across 10 bases. This receptor was obtained from a woman aged 25 to 45 with Graves disease. Sequences were derived from peripheral blood mononuclear cells (PBMCs), sampled at new diagnosis, from a patient treated with antithyroid drugs. The CDR3 region is CASQGGDRGNTEAFF. CDR3 in DNA: TGTGCCAGTCAGGGGGGGGACAGGGGTAACACTGAAGCTTTCTTT.